Reported below is one T cell receptor beta chain. This CDR3 contains 13 residues. V was trimmed by 3 bases and J by 3 bases, leaving 9 bases between them. Germline CDR1 is SEHNR and CDR2 is FQNEAQ (reference sequence). The data derive from a study of shared clonotypes between healthy human individuals. This table comes from immunoSEQ multiplex PCR, and its TCRdb copy is limited to in-frame clones, with some not included. The sample carries under 2,500,000 clones, 95% recorded once. CD4+ cell separation produced CD45RA+ naive and CD45RA-negative memory subsets. The TCR sequence derives from a man aged 18 to 30 in good health. Material: naive CD4+ T cells sorted from blood. Sample subset: CD45RA+ positively selected. The chain employs TRBV7-9 and TRBJ2-7; D not resolved. The CDR3 is CASSFDKVYEQYF. CDR3 coding DNA: TGTGCCAGCAGCTTCGACAAGGTCTACGAGCAGTACTTC.